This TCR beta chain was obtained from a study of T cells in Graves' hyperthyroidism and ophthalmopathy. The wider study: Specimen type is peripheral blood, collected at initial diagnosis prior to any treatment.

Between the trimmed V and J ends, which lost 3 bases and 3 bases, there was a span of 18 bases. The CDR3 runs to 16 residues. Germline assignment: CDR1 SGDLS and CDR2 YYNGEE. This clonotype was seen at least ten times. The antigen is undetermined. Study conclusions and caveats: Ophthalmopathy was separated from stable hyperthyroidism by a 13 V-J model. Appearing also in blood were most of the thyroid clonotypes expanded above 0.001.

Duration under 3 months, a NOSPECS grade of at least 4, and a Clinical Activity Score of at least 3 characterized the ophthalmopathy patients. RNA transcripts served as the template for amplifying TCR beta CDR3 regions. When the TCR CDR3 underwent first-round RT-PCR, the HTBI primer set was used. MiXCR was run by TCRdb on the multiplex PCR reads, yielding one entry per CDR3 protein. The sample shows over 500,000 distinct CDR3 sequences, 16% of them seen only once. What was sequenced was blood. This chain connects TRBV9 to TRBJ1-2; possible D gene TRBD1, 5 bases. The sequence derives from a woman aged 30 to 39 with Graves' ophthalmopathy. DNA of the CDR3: TGTGCCAGCAGCGACTCCCCATCAGGGCGTGACTATGGCTACACCTTC. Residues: CASSDSPSGRDYGYTF.